This T cell receptor (beta chain) derives from a study of shared clonotypes between healthy human individuals. The CDR3 covers 17 residues. Sequenced by immunoSEQ multiplex PCR; TCRdb stores in-frame clones only, minus some. The profile shows fewer than 1.8 million clones, less than 99% of them singletons. The sequenced material came from naive CD4+ T cells sorted from blood. Subset specified: CD45RA+ positively selected. The rearrangement joins TRBV21-1 to TRBJ2-5; the table's D call, TRBD2, has no DNA check behind it. TRBV21-1 is deemed a pseudogene. This TCR was sampled from a man aged 25-45 years in good health. The CDR3 sequence is CASSKGVGRKNQETQYF. The CDR3 DNA follows: TGTGCCAGCAGCAAGGGAGTCGGCAGAAAGAACCAAGAGACCCAGTACTTC.